The rows below give T cell receptor beta chains drawn from one sample of a study of regulatory T cells in long-lasting Graves disease. TCRdb re-called the multiplex PCR reads with MiXCR, one entry per CDR3 protein. The sample lists about 290,000 distinct CDR3 sequences, 22% occurring once. Sequenced material: peripheral blood mononuclear cells (PBMCs), taken when the disease was refractory, from a patient treated with antithyroid drugs. Receptor source: a female donor with Graves disease. The CDR3 runs from the conserved cysteine through the conserved F or W. A D gene is named only where the DNA matches it firmly. A clone size is listed for some rows: how often the clone was seen (once, few, many), or a class if it is expanded.

J | D | V | size | CDR3 | DNA
TRBJ2-2 | . | TRBV28 | many | CASSSPGQPGELFF | TGTGCCAGCAGTTCCCCAGGACAACCCGGGGAGCTGTTTTTT
TRBJ1-2 | TRBD1 | TRBV6-5 | . | CASSYGQGHYGYTF | TGTGCCAGCAGTTACGGACAGGGACACTATGGCTACACCTTC
TRBJ2-4 | . | TRBV2 | many | CASDRGDIQYF | TGTGCCAGCGACAGAGGGGACATTCAGTACTTC
TRBJ1-2 | . | TRBV18 | . | CASSPRESFFDYGYTF | TGTGCCAGCTCACCCCGGGAGTCCTTTTTCGACTATGGCTACACCTTC
TRBJ1-1 | . | TRBV6-1 | . | CASRQLVPEAFF | TGTGCCAGCAGGCAGCTCGTCCCGGAAGCTTTCTTT
TRBJ2-2 | . | TRBV20-1 | many | CSVRSRDTGELFF | TGCAGTGTTCGATCCAGGGACACCGGGGAGCTGTTTTTT
TRBJ2-5 | . | TRBV6-1 | once | CASSPWTEETQYF | TGTGCCAGCAGTCCCTGGACAGAAGAGACCCAGTACTTC
TRBJ2-2 | . | TRBV9 | . | CASSPFGGTGELFF | TGTGCCAGCAGCCCGTTCGGGGGCACCGGGGAGCTGTTTTTT
TRBJ2-2 | . | TRBV7-3 | few | CASSLNVPGELFF | TGTGCCAGCAGCTTAAACGTTCCCGGGGAGCTGTTTTTT
TRBJ2-7 | . | TRBV18 | many | CASSRGQASEQYF | TGTGCCAGCTCACGGGGCCAAGCAAGCGAGCAGTACTTC
TRBJ2-1 | TRBD2 | TRBV20-1 | many | CSAERPGGNEQFF | TGCAGTGCTGAACGTCCGGGAGGGAATGAGCAGTTCTTC
TRBJ2-4 | TRBD2 | TRBV6-1 | . | CASSEFGGGNIQYF | TGTGCCAGCAGTGAATTTGGGGGGGGAAACATTCAGTACTTC
TRBJ2-7 | . | TRBV7-2 | many | CASSLMSSLYEQYF | TGTGCCAGCAGCTTAATGTCCAGCCTGTACGAGCAGTACTTC
TRBJ2-7 | . | TRBV7-9 | . | CASSQDPPASSYEQYF | TGCGCCAGCAGCCAAGATCCGCCCGCTAGCTCCTACGAGCAGTACTTC
TRBJ2-5 | . | TRBV11-2 | many | CASSLGAQETQYF | TGTGCCAGCAGCTTAGGGGCCCAAGAGACCCAGTACTTC
TRBJ1-2 | . | TRBV10-3 | many | CAISELGGSGYTF | TGTGCCATCAGCGAGCTGGGGGGCTCTGGCTACACCTTC
TRBJ2-2 | . | TRBV7-9 | many | CASSLVPGELFF | TGTGCCAGCAGCTTAGTACCCGGGGAGCTGTTTTTT
TRBJ2-7 | TRBD1 | TRBV7-2 | many | CASSLGTGTGFREQYF | TGTGCCAGCAGCTTAGGGACCGGGACAGGGTTTCGCGAGCAGTACTTC
TRBJ2-5 | TRBD1 | TRBV9 | . | CASSPRTGRETQYF | TGTGCCAGCAGCCCTCGGACAGGGCGAGAGACCCAGTACTTC
TRBJ2-7 | . | TRBV5-1 | . | CASRSDTDYEQYF | TGCGCCAGCAGATCCGACACAGACTACGAGCAGTACTTC
TRBJ2-6 | TRBD1 | TRBV20-1 | few | CSAPWTGVHSSGANVLTF | TGCAGTGCTCCTTGGACAGGGGTACACTCTTCTGGGGCCAACGTCCTGACTTTC
TRBJ2-2 | TRBD2 | TRBV7-8 | . | CAGSGTSGRALVTGELFF | TGTGCCGGCAGCGGCACTAGTGGGAGGGCCTTAGTTACCGGGGAGCTGTTTTTT
TRBJ2-2 | . | TRBV28 | many | CASSSLLAGAEANTGELFF | TGTGCCAGCAGTTCCTTGCTTGCCGGGGCGGAGGCGAACACCGGGGAGCTGTTTTTT
TRBJ2-1 | . | TRBV19 | . | CASSIVGSNEQFF | TGTGCCAGTAGTATAGTAGGGAGCAATGAGCAGTTCTTC
TRBJ2-3 | TRBD1 | TRBV6-1 | . | CASTTGGTDTQYF | TGTGCCAGCACGACAGGGGGTACAGATACGCAGTATTTT
TRBJ1-1 | . | TRBV27 | few | CASSVQRYTEAFF | TGTGCCAGCAGTGTCCAAAGGTACACTGAAGCTTTCTTT
TRBJ1-5 | . | TRBV6-5 | many | CASSYGQQPQHF | TGTGCCAGCAGTTACGGGCAGCAGCCCCAGCATTTT
TRBJ1-4 | . | TRBV20-1 | . | CSARGAGGNEKLFF | TGCAGTGCTAGAGGCGCAGGTGGAAATGAAAAACTGTTTTTT
TRBJ1-1 | . | TRBV6-1 | . | CASGQNGVAEAFF | TGTGCCAGCGGACAGAACGGGGTCGCTGAAGCTTTCTTT
TRBJ1-2 | TRBD1 | TRBV18 | many | CASSPQGQEGYTF | TGTGCCAGCTCACCCCAAGGACAGGAAGGCTACACCTTC
TRBJ1-5 | . | TRBV20-1 | . | CSAREAERYSNQPQHF | TGCAGTGCTAGAGAGGCAGAGAGATATAGCAATCAGCCCCAGCATTTT
TRBJ2-5 | . | TRBV2 | many | CASSELRETQYF | TGTGCCAGCAGTGAGTTAAGGGAGACCCAGTACTTC
TRBJ2-1 | TRBD2 | TRBV7-2 | . | CASSPQGGLAGGGGNEQFF | TGTGCCAGCAGCCCCCAGGGGGGGTTAGCGGGAGGGGGTGGCAATGAGCAGTTCTTC
TRBJ2-5 | . | TRBV2 | many | CASSEIGVQETQYF | TGTGCCAGCAGTGAGATCGGAGTACAAGAGACCCAGTACTTC
TRBJ1-1 | TRBD1 | TRBV27 | many | CASRGQGFMNTEAFF | TGTGCCAGCCGGGGACAGGGGTTCATGAACACTGAAGCTTTCTTT